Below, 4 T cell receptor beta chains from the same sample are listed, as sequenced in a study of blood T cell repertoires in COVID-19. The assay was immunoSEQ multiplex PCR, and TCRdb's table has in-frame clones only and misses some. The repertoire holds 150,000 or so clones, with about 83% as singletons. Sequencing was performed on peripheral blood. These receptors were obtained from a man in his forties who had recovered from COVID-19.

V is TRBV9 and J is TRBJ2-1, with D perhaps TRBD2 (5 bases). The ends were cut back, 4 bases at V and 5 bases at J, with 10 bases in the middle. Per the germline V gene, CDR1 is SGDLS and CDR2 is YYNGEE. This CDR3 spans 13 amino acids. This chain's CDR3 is CASSTGSNNEQFF. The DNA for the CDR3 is TGTGCCAGCAGCACGGGATCAAACAATGAGCAGTTCTTC.

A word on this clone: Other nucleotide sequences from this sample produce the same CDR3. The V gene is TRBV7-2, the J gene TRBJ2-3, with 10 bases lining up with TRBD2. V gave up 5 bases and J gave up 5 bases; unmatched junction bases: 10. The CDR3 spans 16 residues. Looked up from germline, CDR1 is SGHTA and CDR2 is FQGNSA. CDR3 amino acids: CASSLRAGGPGDTQYF. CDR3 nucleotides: TGTGCCAGCAGCCTCCGAGCGGGGGGGCCTGGAGATACGCAGTATTTT.

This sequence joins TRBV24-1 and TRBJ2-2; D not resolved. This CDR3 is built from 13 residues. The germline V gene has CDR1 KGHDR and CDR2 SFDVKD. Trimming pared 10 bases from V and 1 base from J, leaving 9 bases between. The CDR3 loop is CATSHRNTGELFF. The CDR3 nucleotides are TGTGCCACGTCCCACAGGAACACCGGGGAGCTGTTTTTT.

The CDR3 DNA sequence: TGTGCCAGCAGCCGGTTGCGGCAGAGCTACAATGAGCAGTTCTTC. As protein: CASSRLRQSYNEQFF. The chain is built from TRBV14 and TRBJ2-1; the D is unclear. The CDR3 is 15 amino acids. With 4 bases removed from V and 3 bases from J, the gap between germline ends came to 13 bases. Germline V gene sequence: CDR1 SGHDN, CDR2 FVKESK.